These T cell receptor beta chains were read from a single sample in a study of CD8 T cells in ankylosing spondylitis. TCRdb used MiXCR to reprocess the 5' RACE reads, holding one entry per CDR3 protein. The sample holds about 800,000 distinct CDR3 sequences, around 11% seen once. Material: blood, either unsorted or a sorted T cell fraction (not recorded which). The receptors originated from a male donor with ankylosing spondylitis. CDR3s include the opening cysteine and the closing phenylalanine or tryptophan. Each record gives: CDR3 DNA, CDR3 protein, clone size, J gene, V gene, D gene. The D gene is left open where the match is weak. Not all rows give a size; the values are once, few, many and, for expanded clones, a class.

TGTGCCAGCAGTTCGGCGACAGGGCCAGATACGCAGTATTTT	CASSSATGPDTQYF	.	TRBJ2-3	TRBV5-4	TRBD1
TGTGCCAGCAGAGGACAGATCGGGATCGAGCAGTACTTC	CASRGQIGIEQYF	.	TRBJ2-7	TRBV12-3/TRBV12-4	.
TGCAGTGCCAACAGCGACACAGATACGCAGTATTTT	CSANSDTDTQYF	many	TRBJ2-3	TRBV20-1	.
TGCGCCAGCAGCTTGCTTAGCGGGAGATCAGATACGCAGTATTTT	CASSLLSGRSDTQYF	few	TRBJ2-3	TRBV5-1	TRBD2
TGTGCCAGCAGTTACGGACAGGATGGATACAATGAGCAGTTCTTC	CASSYGQDGYNEQFF	few	TRBJ2-1	TRBV6-5	TRBD1
TGCGCCAGCAGCTTGGAGGGGGGACCGATCGAGCAGTACTTC	CASSLEGGPIEQYF	few	TRBJ2-7	TRBV5-1	.
TGTGCCAGCAGACCCATTAAGCGCGGGGAGCTGTTTTTT	CASRPIKRGELFF	.	TRBJ2-2	TRBV12-3/TRBV12-4	.
TGTGCCAGCAGCTCCCAAGGACTAGCGGGATATAATGAGCAGTTCTTC	CASSSQGLAGYNEQFF	few	TRBJ2-1	TRBV7-9	TRBD2
TGCAGCGCGGAAGGGGGGGAAGAGACCCAGTACTTC	CSAEGGEETQYF	many	TRBJ2-5	TRBV29-1	.
TGCGCCAGCAGCATGGGTAGGGGGCTTAACGAGCAGTACTTC	CASSMGRGLNEQYF	.	TRBJ2-7	TRBV5-1	TRBD1
TGCAGCGTTGGGGCCGGGGGGGAAGCCGGGGAGCTGTTTTTT	CSVGAGGEAGELFF	few	TRBJ2-2	TRBV29-1	TRBD2
TGCGCCAGCAGCATCATGGGACAGGGGGCATTGTACAATGAGCAGTTCTTC	CASSIMGQGALYNEQFF	.	TRBJ2-1	TRBV5-1	TRBD1
TGCAGTGAGTATAGACGGTCGAACACTGAAGCTTTCTTT	CSEYRRSNTEAFF	few	TRBJ1-1	TRBV20-1	.
TGTGCCAGCAGTTACCCTGGGCGGCCCTACGAGCAGTACTTC	CASSYPGRPYEQYF	.	TRBJ2-7	TRBV6-5	.
TGTGCCAGCAGCGTTGGATGGTACGACGAGCAGTACTTC	CASSVGWYDEQYF	.	TRBJ2-7	TRBV7-3	.
TGTGCCAGCAGCTTAAGTGAGGAGGGAGGCTACACCTTC	CASSLSEEGGYTF	few	TRBJ1-2	TRBV7-2	.
TGCAGTGCTAGGGGCAGGCGAAGCTCCTACAATGAGCAGTTCTTC	CSARGRRSSYNEQFF	.	TRBJ2-1	TRBV20-1	.
TGCAGTGCGGCAAGAGTAGCGGGGGGAGGCACAGATACGCAGTATTTT	CSAARVAGGGTDTQYF	.	TRBJ2-3	TRBV20-1	TRBD2
TGCGCCAGCAGCTTGGAGGGAGCTAACTATGGCTACACCTTC	CASSLEGANYGYTF	many	TRBJ1-2	TRBV5-1	.
TGTGCCACCAGCCCCGGAGCGATCCGGGCCCTTTCCTTC	CATSPGAIRALSF	few	TRBJ1-2	TRBV15	.